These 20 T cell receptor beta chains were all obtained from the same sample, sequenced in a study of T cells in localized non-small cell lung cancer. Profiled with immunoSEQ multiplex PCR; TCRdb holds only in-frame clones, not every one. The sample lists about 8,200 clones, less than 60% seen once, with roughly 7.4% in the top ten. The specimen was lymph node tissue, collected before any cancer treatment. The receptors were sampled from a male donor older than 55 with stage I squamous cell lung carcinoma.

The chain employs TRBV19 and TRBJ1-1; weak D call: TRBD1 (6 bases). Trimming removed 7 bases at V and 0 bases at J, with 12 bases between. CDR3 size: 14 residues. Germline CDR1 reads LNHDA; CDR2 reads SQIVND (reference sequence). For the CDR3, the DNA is TGTGCCAGTACCACTGGGACACTGAACACTGAAGCTTTCTTT. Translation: CASTTGTLNTEAFF.

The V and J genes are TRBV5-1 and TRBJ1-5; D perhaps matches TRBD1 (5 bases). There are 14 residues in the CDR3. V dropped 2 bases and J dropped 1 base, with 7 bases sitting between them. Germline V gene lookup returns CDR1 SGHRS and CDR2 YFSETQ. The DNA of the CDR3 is TGCGCCAGCAGCTTTGGGGGAAGCAATCAGCCCCAGCATTTT. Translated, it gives CASSFGGSNQPQHF.

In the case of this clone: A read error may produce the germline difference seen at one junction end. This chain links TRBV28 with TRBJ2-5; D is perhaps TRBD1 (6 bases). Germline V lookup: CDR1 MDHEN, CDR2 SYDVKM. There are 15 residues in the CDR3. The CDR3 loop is CASRGIWTAQESQYF. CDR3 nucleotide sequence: TGTGCCAGCAGGGGGATTTGGACAGCGCAAGAGAGCCAGTACTTC.

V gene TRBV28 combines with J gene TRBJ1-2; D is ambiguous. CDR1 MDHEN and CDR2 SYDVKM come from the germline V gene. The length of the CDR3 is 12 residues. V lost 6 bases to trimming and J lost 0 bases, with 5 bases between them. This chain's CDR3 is CASSRANYGYTF. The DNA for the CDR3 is TGTGCCAGCAGCAGAGCTAACTATGGCTACACCTTC.

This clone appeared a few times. The CDR3 DNA reads as TGTGCCAGCAGCTATTCGACAGGGAAACTTAACACTGAAGCTTTCTTT. Translation gives CASSYSTGKLNTEAFF. This chain uses TRBV11-3 with TRBJ1-1, with TRBD1 matching 7 bases. CDR1 SGHNT and CDR2 YENEEA come from the germline V gene. The CDR3 loop spans 16 amino acids. Losses at the gene ends were 4 bases for V and 2 bases for J; bases not matched to a gene: 10. The full variable domain, in which reference TRBV11-3 and TRBJ1-1 provide the parts outside the CDR3, is EAGVVQSPRYKIIEKKQPVAFWCNPISGHNTLYWYLQNLGQGPELLIRYENEEAVDDSQLPKDRFSAERLKGVDSTLKIQPAELGDSAVYLCASSYSTGKLNTEAFFGQGTRLTVV.

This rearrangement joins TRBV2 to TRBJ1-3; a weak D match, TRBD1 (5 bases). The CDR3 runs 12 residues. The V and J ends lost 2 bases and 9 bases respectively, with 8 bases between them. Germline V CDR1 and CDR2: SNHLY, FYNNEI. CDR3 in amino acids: CASSEQGPTIYF. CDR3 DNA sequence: TGTGCCAGCAGTGAACAGGGTCCCACCATATATTTT.

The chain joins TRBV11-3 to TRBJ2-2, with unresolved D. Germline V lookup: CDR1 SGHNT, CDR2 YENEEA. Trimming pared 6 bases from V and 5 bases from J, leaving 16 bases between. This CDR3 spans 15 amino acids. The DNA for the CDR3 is TGTGCCAGCAGACACCCGGTGGGGTCTACCGGGGAGCTGTTTTTT. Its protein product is CASRHPVGSTGELFF.

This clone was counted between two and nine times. For the CDR3, the DNA is TGTGCCAGCAGCGTGTTACTAGCGGGAGGCGATGAGCAGTTCTTC. Translated: CASSVLLAGGDEQFF. V is TRBV9 and J is TRBJ2-1, with 12 bases matching TRBD2. This CDR3 is built from 15 residues. V was clipped by 2 bases and J by 8 bases; unmatched bases: 5. Germline CDR1 is SGDLS and CDR2 is YYNGEE.

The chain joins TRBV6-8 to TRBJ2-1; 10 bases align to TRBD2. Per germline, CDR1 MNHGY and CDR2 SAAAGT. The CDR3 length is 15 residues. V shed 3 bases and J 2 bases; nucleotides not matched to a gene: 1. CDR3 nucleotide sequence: TGTGCCAGCAGTTATAGCGGGAGGACCTACAATGAGCAGTTCTTC. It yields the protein CASSYSGRTYNEQFF.

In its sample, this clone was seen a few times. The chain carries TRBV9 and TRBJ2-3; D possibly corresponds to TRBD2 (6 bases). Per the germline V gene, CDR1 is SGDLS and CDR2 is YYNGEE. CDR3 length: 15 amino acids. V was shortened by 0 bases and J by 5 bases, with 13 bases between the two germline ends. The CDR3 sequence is CASSVAGLGGDTQYF. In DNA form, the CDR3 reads TGTGCCAGCAGCGTAGCTGGGTTGGGAGGAGATACGCAGTATTTT.

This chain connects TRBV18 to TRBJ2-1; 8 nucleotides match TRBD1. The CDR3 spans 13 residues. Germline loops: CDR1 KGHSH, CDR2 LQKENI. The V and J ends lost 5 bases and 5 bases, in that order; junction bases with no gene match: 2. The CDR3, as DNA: TGTGCCAGCTCAACACAGGGGGACAATGAGCAGTTCTTC. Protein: CASSTQGDNEQFF. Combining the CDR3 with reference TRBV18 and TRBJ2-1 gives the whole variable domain NAGVMQNPRHLVRRRGQEARLRCSPMKGHSHVYWYRQLPEEGLKFMVYLQKENIIDESGMPKERFSAEFPKEGPSILRIQQVVRGDSAAYFCASSTQGDNEQFFGPGTRLTVL.

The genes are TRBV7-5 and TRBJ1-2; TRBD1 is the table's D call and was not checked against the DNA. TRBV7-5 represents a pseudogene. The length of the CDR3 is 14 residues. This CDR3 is CASRHGQGHYGYTF. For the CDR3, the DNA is TGTGCCAGCAGACATGGACAGGGGCACTATGGCTACACCTTC.

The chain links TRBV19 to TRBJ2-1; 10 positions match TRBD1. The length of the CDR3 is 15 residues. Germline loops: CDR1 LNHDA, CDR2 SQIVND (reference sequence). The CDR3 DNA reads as TGTTCCCCGGGACAGGGGTCTCGCCCCTACAATGAGCAGTTCTTC. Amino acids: CSPGQGSRPYNEQFF.

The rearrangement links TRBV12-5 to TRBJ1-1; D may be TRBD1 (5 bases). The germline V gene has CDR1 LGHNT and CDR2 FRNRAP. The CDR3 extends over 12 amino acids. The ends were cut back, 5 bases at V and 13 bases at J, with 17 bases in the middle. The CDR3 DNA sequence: TGTGCTAGTGGTAACACCGGGACGGGGGTTTTCTTT. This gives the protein CASGNTGTGVFF.

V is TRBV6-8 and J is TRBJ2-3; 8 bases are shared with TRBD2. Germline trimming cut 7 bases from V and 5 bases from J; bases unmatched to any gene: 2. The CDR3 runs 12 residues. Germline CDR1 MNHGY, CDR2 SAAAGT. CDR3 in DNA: TGTGCCAGCAAGACTAGCGAAGATACGCAGTATTTT. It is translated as CASKTSEDTQYF.

The CDR3, as DNA: TGTGCCAGCTCCCTCGGGACGGGGCGGAACACCGGGGAGCTGTTTTTT. Translated, it gives CASSLGTGRNTGELFF. V and J are TRBV18 and TRBJ2-2; D is perhaps TRBD1 or TRBD2 (5 bases each). The V gene lost 6 bases and the J gene lost 1 base, with 15 bases spanning the gap. Germline V lookup: CDR1 KGHSH, CDR2 LQKENI. The CDR3 sequence is 16 residues long. The complete variable domain, with remaining parts taken from reference TRBV18 and TRBJ2-2, reads NAGVMQNPRHLVRRRGQEARLRCSPMKGHSHVYWYRQLPEEGLKFMVYLQKENIIDESGMPKERFSAEFPKEGPSILRIQQVVRGDSAAYFCASSLGTGRNTGELFFGEGSRLTVL.

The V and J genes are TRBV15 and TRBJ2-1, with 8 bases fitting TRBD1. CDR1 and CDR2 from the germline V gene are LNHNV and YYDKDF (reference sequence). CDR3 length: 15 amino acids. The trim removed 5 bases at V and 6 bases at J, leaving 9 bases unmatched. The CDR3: CATSPGQGTTNEQFF. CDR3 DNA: TGTGCCACCAGCCCAGGACAGGGTACTACCAATGAGCAGTTCTTC.

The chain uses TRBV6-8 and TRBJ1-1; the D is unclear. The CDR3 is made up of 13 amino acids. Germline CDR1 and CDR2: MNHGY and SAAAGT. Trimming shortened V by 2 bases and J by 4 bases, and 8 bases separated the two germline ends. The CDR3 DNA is TGTGCCAGCAGTTACAAGGGATTCACTGAAGCTTTCTTT. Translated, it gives CASSYKGFTEAFF.

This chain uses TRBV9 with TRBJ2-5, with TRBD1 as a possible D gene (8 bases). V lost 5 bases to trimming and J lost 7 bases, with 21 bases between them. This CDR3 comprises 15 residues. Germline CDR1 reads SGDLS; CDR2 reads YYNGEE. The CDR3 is CASSGTGGGRGTQYF. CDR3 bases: TGTGCCAGCAGTGGGACAGGAGGCGGGAGAGGGACCCAGTACTTC. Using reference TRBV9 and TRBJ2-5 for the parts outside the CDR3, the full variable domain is DSGVTQTPKHLITATGQRVTLRCSPRSGDLSVYWYQQSLDQGLQFLIQYYNGEERAKGNILERFSAQQFPDLHSELNLSSLELGDSALYFCASSGTGGGRGTQYFGPGTRLLVL.

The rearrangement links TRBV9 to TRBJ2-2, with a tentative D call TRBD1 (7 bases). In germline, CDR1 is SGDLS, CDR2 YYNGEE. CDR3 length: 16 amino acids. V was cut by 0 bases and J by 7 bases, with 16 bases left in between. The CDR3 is CASSVVGGRTGGELFF. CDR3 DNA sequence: TGTGCCAGCAGCGTAGTTGGAGGGAGGACAGGCGGGGAGCTGTTTTTT.